This TCR beta chain was profiled in a study of blood T cell repertoires in COVID-19. Sequencing used immunoSEQ multiplex PCR; TCRdb keeps in-frame clones, though not all of them. The sample has around 250,000 clones, 70% to 90% seen once. Trimming cost V 6 bases and J 4 bases, with 15 bases left between them. The CDR3 extends over 14 amino acids. The germline V gene encodes CDR1 SNHLY and CDR2 FYNNEI. The chain links TRBV2 to TRBJ2-5, with a weak D call TRBD1 (6 bases). The origin of this receptor is a woman in her 50s who had recovered from COVID-19. The sample consisted of PBMCs or T cells enriched from blood (not recorded which). CDR3: CASRPHRVGETQYF. CDR3 in DNA: TGTGCCAGCAGACCTCACAGGGTGGGAGAGACCCAGTACTTC.